This T cell receptor (beta chain) emerged from a study of CD8+ T cells in alopecia areata. TCR sequencing used cDNA made by reverse transcription of extracted RNA. The protocol was immunoSEQ multiplex PCR, while the TCRdb copy is restricted to in-frame clones and leaves out a portion. Of 200,000 to 250,000 clones detected, around 62% appear once; the ten largest clones hold roughly 0.47%. Germline CDR1 and CDR2: KGHSH and LQKENI. The ends were cut back, 3 bases at V and 5 bases at J, with 15 bases in the middle. This CDR3 has 15 residues. The sequence was collected from a human donor with alopecia areata. The sequenced sample was CD4+ T cells sorted from blood, obtained at week 0. The V and J genes are TRBV18 and TRBJ2-3; D unclear. The CDR3 is CASSPSQPVLDTQYF. Here the CDR3 DNA reads TGTGCCAGCTCACCCAGTCAGCCAGTCCTAGATACGCAGTATTTT.